The rows below give T cell receptor beta chains drawn from one sample of a study of T cells in Graves' hyperthyroidism and ophthalmopathy. One entry per CDR3 protein results from TCRdb running MiXCR on the multiplex PCR reads. The table records a few hundred thousand distinct CDR3 sequences, more than 15% of them present only once. Sequenced: blood. The receptors originated from a woman aged 25 to 39 with Graves' hyperthyroidism. The CDR3 runs from the conserved cysteine through the conserved F or W. D genes are given only for firm matches. Some rows mark clone size as missing; the rest say once, few, many or name a class of expanded clone.

len,abundance,d_gene,v_gene,j_gene,CDR3aa,CDR3nt
17,many,TRBD2,TRBV7-2,TRBJ2-7,CASRRRGLAGPSYEQYF,TGTGCCAGCAGGAGACGGGGACTAGCGGGACCCTCCTACGAGCAGTACTTC
18,many,TRBD2,TRBV7-2,TRBJ2-1,CASSFGPSGRWAPDEQFF,TGTGCCAGCAGCTTTGGTCCTAGCGGGAGGTGGGCCCCCGATGAGCAGTTCTTC
14,many,-,TRBV27,TRBJ1-6,CASSLTGKESPLHF,TGTGCCAGCAGTTTAACAGGCAAGGAGTCACCCCTCCACTTT
16,few,-,TRBV12-3/TRBV12-4,TRBJ2-1,CASSYRETRPYNEQFF,TGTGCCAGCAGCTACCGGGAAACCCGGCCCTACAATGAGCAGTTCTTC
13,-,-,TRBV19,TRBJ1-2,CASSIGVSYGYTF,TGTGCCAGTAGTATAGGGGTTAGCTATGGCTACACCTTC
17,-,TRBD1,TRBV3-1,TRBJ1-6,CASSQRGGAGGGSPLHF,TGTGCCAGCAGCCAAAGGGGGGGCGCAGGGGGCGGTTCACCCCTCCACTTT
13,many,-,TRBV5-1,TRBJ1-1,CASSLFTTDEAFF,TGCGCCAGCAGCTTGTTCACTACTGATGAAGCTTTCTTT
14,many,-,TRBV9,TRBJ1-2,CASSVGGLNYGYTF,TGTGCCAGCAGCGTTGGGGGACTTAACTATGGCTACACCTTC
14,many,TRBD1,TRBV30,TRBJ2-7,CAWRPRQGLQEQYF,TGTGCCTGGAGGCCGCGACAGGGGTTACAGGAGCAGTACTTC
18,many,TRBD1,TRBV6-2/TRBV6-3,TRBJ1-5,CASSYRLARTGGNQPQHF,TGTGCCAGCAGTTACCGACTTGCCAGGACAGGGGGCAATCAGCCCCAGCATTTT
13,many,-,TRBV27,TRBJ2-1,CASSWSWYNEQFF,TGTGCCAGCAGTTGGAGTTGGTACAATGAGCAGTTCTTC
14,many,-,TRBV9,TRBJ2-7,CASSARDGTGEQYF,TGTGCCAGCAGCGCCCGGGACGGGACCGGCGAGCAGTACTTC
16,few,TRBD1,TRBV29-1,TRBJ2-2,CSVRLRDRGFGGELFF,TGCAGCGTTAGACTCCGGGACAGGGGATTTGGCGGGGAGCTGTTTTTT
14,-,-,TRBV5-1,TRBJ1-1,CASSPTGRDTEAFF,TGCGCCAGCAGCCCTACAGGGAGGGACACTGAAGCTTTCTTT
18,many,TRBD2,TRBV2,TRBJ2-1,CASSLLGSGSFTYNEQFF,TGTGCCAGCTCCCTTCTGGGTAGCGGGAGTTTCACCTACAATGAGCAGTTCTTC
13,once,-,TRBV19,TRBJ1-5,CASATVPGQPQHF,TGTGCCAGTGCCACGGTCCCGGGGCAGCCCCAGCATTTT
16,many,-,TRBV16,TRBJ2-7,CASSQVVGSYAYEQYF,TGTGCCAGCAGCCAAGTGGTAGGGTCCTACGCCTACGAGCAGTACTTC
16,few,-,TRBV3-1,TRBJ2-3,CASSPNSRDVVTAQYF,TGTGCCAGCAGCCCCAATAGCAGAGATGTCGTTACTGCGCAGTATTTT
15,-,-,TRBV13,TRBJ1-1,CTSSLVREKNTEAFF,TGTACCAGCAGCTTAGTACGGGAGAAGAACACTGAAGCTTTCTTT
15,few,-,TRBV29-1,TRBJ1-2,CSVLPIGDSNYGYTF,TGCAGCGTTCTCCCAATCGGGGACTCTAACTATGGCTACACCTTC
15,few,-,TRBV19,TRBJ2-3,CASSIVQGRSDTQYF,TGTGCCAGTAGTATTGTTCAGGGGAGGTCAGATACGCAGTATTTT
15,many,TRBD2,TRBV2,TRBJ2-7,CASSERLAGPYEQYF,TGTGCCAGCAGTGAACGTCTAGCGGGACCCTACGAGCAGTACTTC
18,few,TRBD2,TRBV6-5,TRBJ2-7,CASSYLGSASGRVYEQYF,TGTGCCAGCAGTTATCTGGGTTCGGCTAGCGGGAGGGTCTACGAGCAGTACTTC
12,many,TRBD2,TRBV11-2,TRBJ2-7,CASSLLASEQYF,TGTGCCAGCAGCCTACTAGCGTCTGAGCAGTACTTC
17,many,TRBD2,TRBV7-2,TRBJ2-1,CASSFTLSGGSYNEQFF,TGTGCCAGCAGCTTTACCCTAAGCGGGGGAAGCTACAATGAGCAGTTCTTC
15,once,-,TRBV19,TRBJ2-1,CASSIGGDFLPKQFF,TGTGCCAGTAGTATAGGAGGAGATTTCTTACCTAAGCAGTTCTTC
13,few,TRBD2,TRBV29-1,TRBJ2-3,CSVEDGLASAQYF,TGCAGCGTTGAAGACGGACTAGCCTCGGCGCAGTATTTT
18,many,TRBD2,TRBV20-1,TRBJ2-3,CSARKGLAGGGPTDTQYF,TGCAGTGCTAGAAAGGGACTAGCGGGAGGGGGCCCCACAGATACGCAGTATTTT
12,many,-,TRBV18,TRBJ1-1,CASSYLPTEAFF,TGTGCCAGCTCCTACCTGCCCACTGAAGCTTTCTTT
14,few,-,TRBV2,TRBJ1-3,CASSESRSGNTIYF,TGTGCCAGCAGTGAAAGCCGCTCTGGAAACACCATATATTTT
13,many,-,TRBV2,TRBJ1-4,CASLETTNEKLFF,TGTGCCAGCCTTGAGACAACTAATGAAAAACTGTTTTTT
15,few,-,TRBV5-5,TRBJ2-7,CASSLLEGVHYEQYF,TGTGCCAGCAGCCTCCTAGAGGGGGTCCACTACGAGCAGTACTTC
18,many,TRBD2,TRBV15,TRBJ2-1,CATSRVALAGGSYNEQFF,TGTGCCACCAGCAGAGTTGCCCTAGCGGGAGGCTCCTACAATGAGCAGTTCTTC
13,many,TRBD1,TRBV18,TRBJ1-1,CASSLRQGAEAFF,TGTGCCAGCTCACTCCGTCAGGGGGCTGAAGCTTTCTTT
13,many,-,TRBV7-9,TRBJ1-1,CASSLAQGAEAFF,TGTGCCAGCAGCTTAGCGCAAGGCGCTGAAGCTTTCTTT
16,many,-,TRBV7-9,TRBJ2-7,CASSLISGTSPYEQYF,TGTGCCAGCAGCTTAATCTCCGGGACCTCCCCCTACGAGCAGTACTTC
16,few,-,TRBV20-1,TRBJ2-2,CSASRRWGRGTGELFF,TGCAGTGCTAGCCGAAGGTGGGGGCGAGGCACCGGGGAGCTGTTTTTT
19,many,TRBD1,TRBV7-2,TRBJ2-6,CASSPRAGGASSGANVLTF,TGTGCCAGCAGCCCGAGGGCAGGGGGCGCGTCGTCTGGGGCCAACGTCCTGACTTTC
13,many,TRBD1,TRBV5-1,TRBJ2-1,CASSLDRGREQFF,TGCGCCAGCAGCTTGGACAGGGGACGTGAGCAGTTCTTC